This T cell receptor beta chain originates from a study of shared clonotypes between healthy human individuals. Only in-frame clones appear in the TCRdb table, and some are missing; sequencing was by immunoSEQ multiplex PCR. The sample records about 2.3 million clones, approximately 90% being singletons. The sample taken for sequencing was naive CD4+ T cells from PBMCs. The subset was: CD45RA+ positively selected. This clonotype was sampled from a man between 18 and 29 years old in good health. Some clones in this sample may be carry-over from other donors' samples.

The CDR3 DNA sequence: TGTGCCAGCTCACCGATGCCAGCGGGAGGGCCCTACGAGCAGTACTTC. This sequence encodes CASSPMPAGGPYEQYF. The chain carries TRBV18 and TRBJ2-7, with TRBD2 identical over 10 bases. The trim removed 3 bases at V and 2 bases at J, leaving 7 bases unmatched. The length of the CDR3 is 16 residues. The germline V gene encodes CDR1 KGHSH and CDR2 LQKENI.